Each of the 31 T cell receptor beta chains below was sequenced from the same sample in a study of PD-1 blockade in classical Hodgkin lymphoma. Every patient experienced relapse after autologous stem cell transplantation, and brentuximab vedotin exposure varied. This table comes from immunoSEQ multiplex PCR, and its TCRdb copy is limited to in-frame clones, with some not included. The sample carries 50,000 to 75,000 clones, about nine tenths recorded once. The specimen was peripheral blood mononuclear cells (PBMCs), collected at baseline. The source is a human donor with classical Hodgkin lymphoma.

The rearrangement joins TRBV5-6 to TRBJ1-5, with D possibly being TRBD1 (5 bases). CDR3 length equals 17 residues. Germline CDR1 is SGHDT and CDR2 is YYEEEE. With 0 bases removed from V and 0 bases from J, the gap between germline ends came to 13 bases. CDR3 in amino acids: CASSLGLTVNSNQPQHF. For the CDR3, the DNA is TGTGCCAGCAGCTTGGGATTGACAGTTAATAGCAATCAGCCCCAGCATTTT.

The chain links TRBV28 to TRBJ2-3, with D possibly matching TRBD1 (6 bases). Trimming left V 3 bases short and J 0 bases short, with 16 bases between. The CDR3 extends over 17 amino acids. From germline, CDR1 is MDHEN and CDR2 SYDVKM. As DNA, the CDR3 is TGTGCCAGCAGTTTTATAGGACAGAAGACTAGCACAGATACGCAGTATTTT. Its translation: CASSFIGQKTSTDTQYF.

The rearrangement joins TRBV7-2 to TRBJ2-7, with D possibly being TRBD1 or TRBD2 (5 bases each). Germline CDR1 is SGHTA and CDR2 is FQGNSA. The CDR3 covers 14 residues. V lost 5 bases, J lost 2 bases, and 13 bases lay in between. In DNA form, the CDR3 reads TGTGCCAGCAGCGGGAGCAGGGCCGCCTACGAGCAGTACTTC. Its translation: CASSGSRAAYEQYF.

The V gene is TRBV7-2, the J gene TRBJ2-5; TRBD2 is a possible D gene (6 bases). Trimming removed 1 base at V and 1 base at J, with 7 bases between. The CDR3 length is 14 residues. Germline V gene lookup returns CDR1 SGHTA and CDR2 FQGNSA. The CDR3, as DNA: TGTGCCAGCAGCTTAGATAGCGGCCAAGAGACCCAGTACTTC. Translated: CASSLDSGQETQYF.

The V gene is TRBV4-3, the J gene TRBJ1-2; weak D call: TRBD1 (6 bases). Trimming left V 6 bases short and J 7 bases short, with 18 bases between. Germline V gene data show CDR1 as LGHNA and CDR2 as YSLEER. This CDR3 has 14 residues. CDR3: CASSPEDSRGGYTF. CDR3 bases: TGCGCCAGCAGTCCAGAAGACTCCAGGGGTGGCTACACCTTC.

As DNA, the CDR3 is TGTGCCAGCACTTTAATACTAGCGGGGTCCTACGAGCAGTACTTC. Protein: CASTLILAGSYEQYF. The chain employs TRBV6-5 and TRBJ2-7; 10 bases match TRBD2. The ends lost 7 bases at V and 1 base at J; junction bases unmatched: 7. The CDR3 extends over 15 amino acids. Germline V gene data show CDR1 as MNHEY and CDR2 as SVGAGI.

A single count supports this clone. The chain uses TRBV18 and TRBJ1-1, with D possibly matching TRBD1 (6 bases). CDR3 size: 18 residues. Germline loops: CDR1 KGHSH, CDR2 LQKENI. V lost 3 bases, J lost 3 bases, and 23 bases lay in between. The CDR3 sequence is CASSPLPGGRGTDTEAFF. The CDR3 nucleotides are TGTGCCAGCTCACCCCTCCCCGGGGGAAGGGGGACGGACACTGAAGCTTTCTTT. Based on the CDR3 plus reference TRBV18 and TRBJ1-1, the full variable domain is NAGVMQNPRHLVRRRGQEARLRCSPMKGHSHVYWYRQLPEEGLKFMVYLQKENIIDESGMPKERFSAEFPKEGPSILRIQQVVRGDSAAYFCASSPLPGGRGTDTEAFFGQGTRLTVV.

This chain links TRBV11-2 with TRBJ1-6, with D perhaps TRBD1 (5 bases). Germline assignment: CDR1 SGHAT and CDR2 FQNNGV. This CDR3 comprises 14 residues. V gave up 3 bases and J gave up 7 bases, with 10 bases separating them. CDR3 coding DNA: TGTGCCAGCAGCTTTGGGACGGGCAATTCACCCCTCCACTTT. This translates into CASSFGTGNSPLHF.

The chain links TRBV7-6 to TRBJ2-5; tentative D call: TRBD1 (6 bases). The CDR3 extends over 14 amino acids. Trimming removed 5 bases from V and 1 base from J, with 11 bases in between. The germline CDR1 and CDR2 sequences are SGHVS and FNYEAQ. The CDR3 loop reads CASSTWTAQETQYF. The CDR3 nucleotides are TGTGCCAGCAGCACTTGGACAGCCCAAGAGACCCAGTACTTC.

The chain uses TRBV9 and TRBJ2-3; 9 nucleotides agree with TRBD2. Per germline, CDR1 SGDLS and CDR2 YYNGEE. Trimming removed 7 bases from V and 2 bases from J; junction bases left unmatched: 5. The CDR3 length is 14 residues. The CDR3 is CASGLAGFTDTQYF. The CDR3 nucleotides are TGTGCCAGCGGGCTAGCGGGGTTCACAGATACGCAGTATTTT.

This sequence joins TRBV5-6 and TRBJ2-6; a possible D gene is TRBD1 (5 bases). The CDR3 is 17 amino acids. Trimming left V 0 bases short and J 0 bases short, with 10 bases between. The germline V gene encodes CDR1 SGHDT and CDR2 YYEEEE. CDR3 coding DNA: TGTGCCAGCAGCTTGGTGCAGGGTAGCTCTGGGGCCAACGTCCTGACTTTC. It specifies CASSLVQGSSGANVLTF.

This chain uses TRBV28 with TRBJ1-2; 7 positions match TRBD1. Germline CDR1 is MDHEN and CDR2 is SYDVKM. Losses at the gene ends were 6 bases for V and 8 bases for J; bases not matched to a gene: 12. This CDR3 has 14 residues. The CDR3: CASRSGQPLGGYTF. CDR3 DNA: TGTGCCAGCAGATCGGGACAGCCCTTAGGAGGCTACACCTTC.

The CDR3 here is CASTIPQQLNTEAFF. CDR3 coding DNA: TGTGCCAGCACGATACCCCAACAATTGAACACTGAAGCTTTCTTT. J is TRBJ1-1 and V is TRBV19, with D uncertain. The germline gives CDR1 LNHDA, CDR2 SQIVND (reference sequence). V was shortened by 9 bases and J by 0 bases, with 17 bases between the two germline ends. The CDR3 has 15 residues.

This chain uses TRBV6-5 with TRBJ2-5, with D possibly matching TRBD1 (6 bases). CDR3 size: 13 residues. Germline loops: CDR1 MNHEY, CDR2 SVGAGI. Trimming cost V 6 bases and J 2 bases, with 10 bases left between them. The CDR3 coding sequence is TGTGCCAGCAGGCCACAGGGACAAGAGACCCAGTACTTC. It is translated as CASRPQGQETQYF.

V gene TRBV19 combines with J gene TRBJ1-1, with D tentatively TRBD1 (5 bases). CDR1 is LNHDA, CDR2 SQIVND, per germline (reference sequence). Trimming removed 3 bases at V and 5 bases at J, with 7 bases between. The CDR3 loop spans 12 amino acids. In DNA form, the CDR3 reads TGTGCCAGTAGTATTGGGACGACTGAAGCTTTCTTT. Translating gives CASSIGTTEAFF.

The chain links TRBV6-5 to TRBJ2-1, with D uncertain. Germline CDR1 reads MNHEY; CDR2 reads SVGAGI. V lost 4 bases to trimming and J lost 1 base, with 5 bases between them. CDR3 length: 13 amino acids. The CDR3 here is CASSSGSYNEQFF. The CDR3 DNA reads TGTGCCAGCAGTTCTGGGTCCTACAATGAGCAGTTCTTC.

The rearrangement joins TRBV6-1 to TRBJ2-7; no definite D call. Germline lookup yields CDR1 MNHNS and CDR2 SASEGT. V was trimmed by 6 bases and J by 5 bases, leaving 14 bases between them. There are 13 residues in the CDR3. The CDR3 sequence is CASSRDGTNEQYF. As DNA, the CDR3 is TGTGCCAGCAGCCGAGACGGCACTAACGAGCAGTACTTC.

The rearrangement links TRBV2 to TRBJ2-5; 12 positions match TRBD2. This CDR3 has 18 amino acids. Germline CDR1 reads SNHLY; CDR2 reads FYNNEI. J was trimmed by 4 bases and V by 3 bases; bases with no gene match: 12. CDR3 nucleotide sequence: TGTGCCAGCAGTGATTGGCCTAGCGGGGGGGCAGCGGGAGAGACCCAGTACTTC. As protein: CASSDWPSGGAAGETQYF.

V gene TRBV5-1 combines with J gene TRBJ1-2, with TRBD1 as a possible D gene (6 bases). The CDR3 totals 14 residues. V lost 0 bases and J 4 bases, leaving 10 bases between the germline ends. In germline, CDR1 is SGHRS, CDR2 YFSETQ. The CDR3 is CASSLEQGGYGYTF. The DNA of the CDR3 is TGCGCCAGCAGCTTGGAACAGGGAGGCTATGGCTACACCTTC. Together with reference TRBV5-1 and TRBJ1-2, the CDR3 gives the full variable domain: KAGVTQTPRYLIKTRGQQVTLSCSPISGHRSVSWYQQTPGQGLQFLFEYFSETQRNKGNFPGRFSGRQFSNSRSEMNVSTLELGDSALYLCASSLEQGGYGYTFGSGTRLTVV.

The chain has TRBV5-1 and TRBJ2-2; D gene ambiguous. Trimming left V 1 base short and J 0 bases short, with 7 bases between. This CDR3 contains 15 residues. The V gene's germline CDR1 is SGHRS and CDR2 YFSETQ. The DNA for the CDR3 is TGCGCCAGCAGCTTGTCCCTAGCGAACACCGGGGAGCTGTTTTTT. It encodes CASSLSLANTGELFF.

The V and J genes are TRBV6-1 and TRBJ1-4, with a weak D call TRBD1 (6 bases). V shed 6 bases and J shed 7 bases, with 15 bases lying between them. The length of the CDR3 is 14 residues. The V gene's germline CDR1 is MNHNS and CDR2 SASEGT. CDR3 in amino acids: CASSLRGAVEKLFF. Here the CDR3 DNA reads TGTGCCAGCAGCCTCAGGGGAGCTGTTGAAAAACTGTTTTTT.

The chain couples TRBV6-4 to TRBJ2-1; TRBD1 might be the D (5 bases). The germline V gene has CDR1 MRHNA and CDR2 SNTAGT. This CDR3 spans 14 amino acids. V gave up 3 bases and J gave up 2 bases, with 8 bases separating them. This chain's CDR3 is CASSEGAPYNEQFF. The CDR3 DNA sequence: TGTGCCAGCAGTGAAGGGGCCCCCTACAATGAGCAGTTCTTC.

The J gene is TRBJ2-2, the V gene TRBV29-1; the D call may be TRBD1 or TRBD2 (7 bases each). V was shortened by 3 bases and J by 5 bases, with 10 bases between the two germline ends. CDR3 length: 13 amino acids. Germline V gene data show CDR1 as SQVTM and CDR2 as ANQGSEA. For the CDR3, the DNA is TGCAGCGTTGACAGGGGGGGAACCGGGGAGCTGTTTTTT. Residues: CSVDRGGTGELFF.

V and J are TRBV10-3 and TRBJ2-3, with a possible D match to TRBD1 (5 bases). The CDR3 is 17 amino acids. The V end was cut by 0 bases, the J end by 2 bases, with 15 bases between. CDR1 is ENHRY and CDR2 is SYGVKD in the germline V gene. CDR3 sequence: CAISESTAGKYTDTQYF. The CDR3 nucleotides are TGTGCCATCAGTGAGTCGACGGCAGGGAAATACACAGATACGCAGTATTTT.

The chain has TRBV5-1 and TRBJ2-2; the D is unclear. The germline CDR1 and CDR2 sequences are SGHRS and YFSETQ. The CDR3 has 16 amino acids. Trimming cost V 0 bases and J 0 bases, with 9 bases left between them. CDR3 region: CASSLERLTNTGELFF. Written as DNA, the CDR3 is TGCGCCAGCAGCTTGGAACGTCTCACGAACACCGGGGAGCTGTTTTTT. Variable domain in full (rest from reference TRBV5-1 and TRBJ2-2): KAGVTQTPRYLIKTRGQQVTLSCSPISGHRSVSWYQQTPGQGLQFLFEYFSETQRNKGNFPGRFSGRQFSNSRSEMNVSTLELGDSALYLCASSLERLTNTGELFFGEGSRLTVL.

This clone was detected once. The V call is TRBV28, the J call TRBJ2-7; no clear D gene. CDR1 is MDHEN, CDR2 SYDVKM, per germline. The CDR3 totals 11 residues. V was trimmed by 3 bases and J by 4 bases, leaving 4 bases between them. DNA for the CDR3: TGTGCCAGCAGTTTCGCTTACGAGCAGTACTTC. This encodes CASSFAYEQYF.

The sample holds a few counts of this clone. This chain joins TRBV13 and TRBJ1-1, with 7 bases fitting TRBD1. Looked up from germline, CDR1 is PRHDT and CDR2 is FYEKMQ (reference sequence). Trimming at V came to 5 bases and at J to 1 base, leaving 13 bases not matched to a gene. The CDR3 sequence is 17 residues long. CDR3: CASSTLTGFQKNTEAFF. The CDR3 region has the DNA TGTGCCAGCAGCACCTTGACAGGGTTCCAAAAGAACACTGAAGCTTTCTTT.

This clone was seen a single time. The chain has TRBV2 and TRBJ1-3; D perhaps matches TRBD1 (5 bases). Trimming cost V 3 bases and J 3 bases, with 9 bases left between them. This CDR3 contains 14 residues. In germline, CDR1 is SNHLY, CDR2 FYNNEI. CDR3 protein: CASSETGGGNTIYF. The CDR3 DNA is TGTGCCAGCAGTGAGACGGGGGGTGGAAACACCATATATTTT.

The CDR3 DNA reads as TGTGCCAGCAGTGACAAGGGAGCCTCAGCCAATGAGCAGTTCTTC. The encoded protein is CASSDKGASANEQFF. The rearrangement uses TRBV6-4 and TRBJ2-1, with a possible D match to TRBD2 (5 bases). Germline V CDR1 and CDR2: MRHNA, SNTAGT. This CDR3 contains 15 residues. V gave up 2 bases and J gave up 6 bases, with 14 bases separating them.

This clone has a handful of counts. J is TRBJ1-1 and V is TRBV4-2, with D possibly matching TRBD1 (6 bases). CDR1 and CDR2 from the germline V gene are LGHNA and YNFKEQ. This CDR3 has 14 residues. Trimming cost V 4 bases and J 3 bases, with 12 bases left between them. CDR3: CASSRSQGYTEAFF. The CDR3 DNA reads as TGTGCCAGCAGCCGGTCACAGGGCTACACTGAAGCTTTCTTT.

The chain employs TRBV28 and TRBJ1-6; 7 bases agree with TRBD1. Germline CDR1 is MDHEN and CDR2 is SYDVKM. The CDR3 loop spans 14 amino acids. V was clipped by 4 bases and J by 10 bases; unmatched bases: 7. Here the CDR3 reads CASSSQGGGSPLHF. CDR3 DNA sequence: TGTGCCAGCAGTTCCCAGGGGGGTGGATCACCCCTCCACTTT. Filled out from reference TRBV28 and TRBJ1-6, the complete variable domain reads DVKVTQSSRYLVKRTGEKVFLECVQDMDHENMFWYRQDPGLGLRLIYFSYDVKMKEKGDIPEGYSVSREKKERFSLILESASTNQTSMYLCASSSQGGGSPLHFGNGTRLTVT.